This T cell receptor (beta chain) came from a study of cytomegalovirus exposure and HLA in healthy donors. CDR1 and CDR2 (germline): MDHEN, SYDVKM. Trimming removed 2 bases from V and 6 bases from J; junction bases left unmatched: 12. This CDR3 region has 17 residues. Only in-frame clones appear in the TCRdb table, and some are missing; sequencing was by immunoSEQ multiplex PCR. The table records 150,000 to 200,000 clones, around four fifths of them present only once. Study results and caveats: For cytomegalovirus status, the classifier reportedly gave diagnoses with high specificity and sensitivity. According to a later analysis, TCR clusters from the first cohort tended to co-occur in the approximately 130 validation repertoires. Cytomegalovirus-associated status was assigned to fewer than 200 TCR beta chains.

As for this clone: The antigen is unknown.

The sequencing input was PBMCs. The V call is TRBV28, the J call TRBJ1-2; TRBD1 aligns across 10 bases. The receptor's source is a man aged 18 to 30 in good health and CMV-seropositive. In DNA, the CDR3 is TGTGCCAGCAGTTTAACGTCACTCTTTGGGACAGGGGATGGCTACACCTTC. Translated: CASSLTSLFGTGDGYTF.